This T cell receptor beta chain comes out of a study of response to subunit inactivated influenza vaccine. Whole-study findings and limits: Authors suggested that a seasonal influenza vaccination recruits few new T cells each time.

MiXCR, applied by TCRdb to the RT-PCR reads, yields one record per CDR3 protein. The table has roughly 170,000 distinct CDR3 sequences, nearly 9.5% seen once; the top ten hold 11%. This clonotype was observed at least ten times. Its matching antigen is unknown. The V end lost 0 bases, the J end lost 1 base, and 6 bases lay between the germline ends. The germline V gene has CDR1 PRHDT and CDR2 FYEKMQ (reference sequence). This CDR3 has 14 amino acids. The sequence derives from a man between 45 and 60 years old who received an inactivated influenza vaccine. This chain uses TRBV13 with TRBJ1-1; a possible D gene is TRBD1 (5 bases). Sequenced material: non-naive T cells sorted from PBMCs, taken on the day of vaccination. The CDR3 reads CASSLGGGNTEAFF. Written as DNA, the CDR3 is TGTGCCAGCAGCTTAGGCGGGGGGAACACTGAAGCTTTCTTT.